Below are 9 T cell receptor beta chains sequenced from a single sample in a study of T cells expressing NK-cell markers. TCRdb reprocessed the 5' RACE reads and stores each CDR3 protein as one record, lacking DNA. In total, the table holds over 100,000 distinct CDR3 sequences. The specimen was blood T cells: a sorted CD56 or NKG2C T cell subset, CD4+ or CD8+ T cells, or bulk PBMC T cells (not recorded which). These receptors were collected from a woman aged 18-69 years in good health.

The chain carries TRBV30 and TRBJ2-5; TCRdb indicates TRBD1, and absent DNA this call remains unverified. The CDR3 totals 15 residues. CDR1 is GTSNPN and CDR2 is SVGIG in the germline V gene (reference sequence). The CDR3 sequence is CAWETLDTSQETQYF.

The chain combines TRBV6-1 with TRBJ2-5; lacking DNA, the TRBD2 call made by TCRdb goes unchecked. CDR1 and CDR2 (germline): MNHNS, SASEGT. CDR3 length: 16 amino acids. This CDR3 is CASHFGLAGEQETQYF.

The chain has TRBV24-1 and TRBJ2-3; TCRdb reports TRBD2, a call that lacks DNA to check it against. The CDR3 contains 17 residues. Germline lookup yields CDR1 KGHDR and CDR2 SFDVKD. This CDR3 is CATSDPGLAEDTDTQYF.

V and J are TRBV12-3 or TRBV12-4 and TRBJ1-4. The CDR3 runs 12 residues. The CDR3: CASTRGNEKLFF.

The chain has TRBV15 and TRBJ1-2; TCRdb proposes TRBD1, but this gene call is untestable without DNA. Germline V CDR1 and CDR2: LNHNV, YYDKDF (reference sequence). The CDR3 sequence is 18 residues long. The chain's CDR3 is CATSRYRDRGPGLRGYTF.

The chain couples TRBV20-1 to TRBJ2-1; the D call from TCRdb, TRBD2, cannot be confirmed without DNA. This CDR3 spans 19 amino acids. The V gene's germline CDR1 is DFQATT and CDR2 SNEGSKA (reference sequence). CDR3: CSAVPTGSSGWLSYNEQFF.

V and J are TRBV7-9 and TRBJ1-1. This CDR3 is built from 12 residues. The V gene's germline CDR1 is SEHNR and CDR2 FQNEAQ (reference sequence). The CDR3 region is CASSLRLTEAFF.

The genes are TRBV27 and TRBJ2-3; TCRdb names TRBD1, which stays unverified in the absence of DNA. This CDR3 has 16 residues. The germline V gene encodes CDR1 MNHEY and CDR2 SMNVEV (reference sequence). The CDR3: CASSLSPGLYTDTQYF.

J is TRBJ2-1 and V is TRBV27; the D call of TRBD2 rests on TCRdb alone, since no DNA is present to check it. CDR3 length: 15 amino acids. Germline loops: CDR1 MNHEY, CDR2 SMNVEV (reference sequence). The CDR3 sequence: CASSARGGSYNEQFF.